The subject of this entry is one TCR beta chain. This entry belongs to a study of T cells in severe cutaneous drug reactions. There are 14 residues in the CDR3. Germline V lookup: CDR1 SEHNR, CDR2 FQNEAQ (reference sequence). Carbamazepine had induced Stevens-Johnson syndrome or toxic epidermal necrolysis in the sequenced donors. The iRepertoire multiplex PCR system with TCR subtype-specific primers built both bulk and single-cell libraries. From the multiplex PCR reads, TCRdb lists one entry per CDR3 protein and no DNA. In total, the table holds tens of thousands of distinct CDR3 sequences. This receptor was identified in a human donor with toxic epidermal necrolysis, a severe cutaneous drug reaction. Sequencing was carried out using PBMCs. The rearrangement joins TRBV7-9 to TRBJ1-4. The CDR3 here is CASSPALANEKLFF.